Shown below are 14 T cell receptor beta chains from a single sample sequenced in a study of radiotherapy plus CTLA-4 blockade in lung cancer. Sequencing was performed with immunoSEQ multiplex PCR; in TCRdb, only in-frame clones are kept and a portion is missing. The sample has about 28,000 clones, around three quarters seen once. The specimen was peripheral blood, collected from a patient treated with radiotherapy plus ipilimumab. The source is a human donor with non-small cell lung cancer that progressed on radiotherapy plus ipilimumab.

V gene TRBV5-6 combines with J gene TRBJ2-1; D not certain. CDR1 is SGHDT, CDR2 YYEEEE, per germline. The V gene lost 4 bases and the J gene lost 6 bases, with 11 bases spanning the gap. This CDR3 has 13 amino acids. CDR3 region: CASSRGAVNEQFF. The CDR3 DNA follows: TGTGCCAGCAGCCGAGGAGCAGTCAATGAGCAGTTCTTC.

This chain links TRBV30 with TRBJ1-3, with unresolved D. The germline V and J ends were trimmed by 4 bases and 3 bases, with 13 bases remaining between them. CDR3 length: 14 amino acids. The germline gives CDR1 GTSNPN, CDR2 SVGIG (reference sequence). This chain's CDR3 is CAWNPGFSGNTIYF. For the CDR3, the DNA is TGTGCCTGGAACCCCGGTTTCAGTGGAAACACCATATATTTT.

The chain links TRBV7-6 to TRBJ2-7, with a possible D match to TRBD1 (6 bases). Germline CDR1 and CDR2: SGHVS and FNYEAQ. V gave up 1 base and J gave up 6 bases, with 16 bases separating them. The length of the CDR3 is 15 residues. The CDR3 DNA sequence: TGTGCCAGCAGCTTAGATGGCAGGGGAACGAGCGAGCAGTACTTC. As protein: CASSLDGRGTSEQYF. Variable domain in full (rest from reference TRBV7-6 and TRBJ2-7): GAGVSQSPRYKVTKRGQDVALRCDPISGHVSLYWYRQALGQGPEFLTYFNYEAQQDKSGLPNDRFSAERPEGSISTLTIQRTEQRDSAMYRCASSLDGRGTSEQYFGPGTRLTVT.

The genes are TRBV7-8 and TRBJ2-5; D may match TRBD1 or TRBD2 (6 bases each). The CDR3 extends over 15 amino acids. The germline gives CDR1 SGHVS, CDR2 FQNEAQ. V lost 2 bases and J 2 bases, leaving 12 bases between the germline ends. CDR3 DNA sequence: TGTGCCAGCAGCTTAACGGGGGCTTCTCAAGAGACCCAGTACTTC. This sequence encodes CASSLTGASQETQYF.

V and J are TRBV7-9 and TRBJ1-6; D is perhaps TRBD1 (5 bases). The CDR3 consists of 15 residues. The germline V gene encodes CDR1 SEHNR and CDR2 FQNEAQ (reference sequence). Trimming took 1 base from V and 6 from J, leaving 10 bases between them. The CDR3 DNA follows: TGTGCCAGCAGCTTAGGGTGGGGGGGTAATTCACCCCTCCACTTT. Its translation: CASSLGWGGNSPLHF.

This chain uses TRBV27 with TRBJ1-4; 7 nucleotides match TRBD1. Per the germline V gene, CDR1 is MNHEY and CDR2 is SMNVEV (reference sequence). The CDR3 loop spans 15 amino acids. V trimming: 8 bases; J trimming: 0 bases; junction bases outside the gene matches: 6. The CDR3 region is CASSQGGTTNEKLFF. CDR3 nucleotide sequence: TGTGCCAGCTCCCAGGGGGGTACAACTAATGAAAAACTGTTTTTT.

This clone was counted between two and nine times. The chain couples TRBV4-3 to TRBJ2-2; tentative D call: TRBD2 (5 bases). The CDR3 contains 17 residues. The V end lost 0 bases, the J end lost 1 base, and 12 bases lay between the germline ends. CDR1 LGHNA and CDR2 YSLEER come from the germline V gene. The CDR3 nucleotides read TGCGCCAGCAGCCAAGAGTTCGCAGGAGGGAACACCGGGGAGCTGTTTTTT. Amino acid sequence: CASSQEFAGGNTGELFF.

As regards this clone: This specimen includes other DNA sequences encoding the same CDR3. The rearrangement uses TRBV29-1 and TRBJ2-2; TRBD2 is a possible D gene (6 bases). V lost 4 bases and J 8 bases, leaving 14 bases between the germline ends. Germline V gives CDR1 SQVTM, CDR2 ANQGSEA. The CDR3 covers 13 residues. The DNA for the CDR3 is TGCAGCGTTGCGAGGGGCCGGGGGGGGGAGCTGTTTTTT. It yields the protein CSVARGRGGELFF.

The rearrangement links TRBV19 to TRBJ2-7; no clear D. This CDR3 comprises 13 residues. CDR1 is LNHDA, CDR2 SQIVND, per germline (reference sequence). V shed 7 bases and J shed 7 bases, with 17 bases lying between them. CDR3 sequence reads: CASTWGEKGEQYF. The CDR3 coding sequence is TGTGCCAGTACGTGGGGTGAAAAAGGGGAGCAGTACTTC.

The chain joins TRBV29-1 to TRBJ2-3, with 10 bases identical to TRBD2. There are 15 residues in the CDR3. Trimming took 6 bases from V and 2 from J; bases not matched to a gene: 8. CDR1 is SQVTM and CDR2 is ANQGSEA in the germline V gene. CDR3 sequence (DNA): TGCAGCGTACAAAAGAGCGGGAGGGCCACAGATACGCAGTATTTT. This encodes CSVQKSGRATDTQYF.

The chain has TRBV7-8 and TRBJ2-1, with TRBD2 matching 16 bases. The length of the CDR3 is 19 residues. The germline V gene has CDR1 SGHVS and CDR2 FQNEAQ. V lost 3 bases and J lost 2; bases outside the gene matches: 7. CDR3 loop: CASSFLGLAGGPTYNEQFF. The CDR3 DNA is TGTGCCAGCAGCTTTCTGGGACTAGCGGGGGGGCCGACCTACAATGAGCAGTTCTTC.

The genes are TRBV5-6 and TRBJ2-5; D is uncertain. Germline V gives CDR1 SGHDT, CDR2 YYEEEE. This CDR3 spans 14 amino acids. V was clipped by 4 bases and J by 5 bases, with 15 bases between them. The CDR3 DNA sequence: TGTGCCAGCAGCGACGACATGAGGTGGGAGACCCAGTACTTC. It encodes CASSDDMRWETQYF.

This CDR3 is CASSLRAGNTGELFF. In DNA form, the CDR3 reads TGTGCCAGCAGTTTAAGAGCAGGGAACACCGGGGAGCTGTTTTTT. This rearrangement joins TRBV27 to TRBJ2-2; D is ambiguous. The V end lost 2 bases, the J end lost 1 base, and 8 bases lay between the germline ends. Germline V CDR1 and CDR2: MNHEY, SMNVEV (reference sequence). The CDR3 sequence is 15 residues long.

The rearrangement uses TRBV7-9 and TRBJ2-1; D might be TRBD1 (6 bases). The germline V gene encodes CDR1 SEHNR and CDR2 FQNEAQ (reference sequence). The CDR3 has 17 amino acids. V was trimmed by 9 bases and J by 1 base, leaving 22 bases between them. The CDR3 is CASSTSKGQNSYNEQFF. CDR3 bases: TGTGCCAGTTCAACATCCAAAGGACAGAATTCCTACAATGAGCAGTTCTTC.